A single T cell receptor beta chain is shown here with its context. Its recognized antigen is unknown. No base quality values were provided; no much bigger clone lies one nucleotide off. The sample originates from a study of blood T cell repertoires in COVID-19 (dated by TCRdb to 2018 to 2021). For context, the study as a whole: The collaborator samples originated in the United States, Italy and Spain and spanned the acute and convalescent phases of COVID-19. HLA class I and class II types, where available, came from metadata supplied by the sample provider rather than from assay-based typing. Samples were obtained from the ongoing ImmuneRACE study (first 160 participants) and from over 1,000 subjects provided by 6 global collaborators. The sample metadata nearly always contained a de-identified subject ID, COVID-19 status, age in years and sex. Subjects who had been exposed to COVID-19, were actively infected with it, or had recovered from it provided the deeply sampled blood TCRbeta repertoires that made up the dataset. The prospective study material was composed of cDNA or gDNA derived from T cells, B-cell-depleted T cells, or PBMCs. The repertoires were released in a freely available public database meant as a resource for research on the immune response to SARS-CoV-2.

Relative to germline, V is 4 bases shorter and J is 3 bases shorter, with 11 bases between their ends. The CDR3 spans 14 residues, from the cysteine through the phenylalanine. Left in the record is the CDR3 DNA by itself, 42 bases read in frame from the first base. CDR1 and CDR2 are read off the germline V gene (reference sequence) as SEHNR and FQNEAQ. TCRbeta CDR3 regions were amplified from genomic DNA using the immunoSEQ Assay, a bias-controlled multiplex PCR. Turning to the authors' computational methods: Nucleated cell counts per sample were estimated from amplification of reference gene primers within the assay. To quantify the absolute abundance of each unique TCRbeta CDR3 rearrangement, sequence reads were collapsed and filtered. Productive Simpson clonality was computed per sample as the square root of Simpson's diversity index over productive rearrangements. TCRdb retrieved this table from immuneACCESS and kept in-frame rearrangements only. Not all clones are present; in checked studies, unresolved V genes account for under half, and no reason is known for the remainder. The V and J calls and the clone size are those of that table, but D and trimming were determined from the DNA. This sample lists 200,000 to 300,000 clones; over 75% were detected once. Of the sample, around 0.7% is held by the ten largest clones.

Overall study results and their limits: Clinical and demographic metadata were provided uncurated, with the amount varying by source and participant.

Each collaborating institution followed its own protocols to collect whole blood in K2EDTA tubes. For TCRbeta analysis, collaborator samples were shipped as frozen whole blood, as isolated PBMCs, or as DNA extracted from either sample type. The sequencing input was peripheral blood. The V gene is TRBV7-9 and the J gene is TRBJ2-3; the D gene is possibly TRBD2, with 6 bases matching. This TCR derives from a human donor in a cohort sampled during active COVID-19. The CDR3 reads as follows: CASSSRDLTDTQYF. The DNA sequence follows: TGTGCCAGCAGCTCGCGGGACTTGACAGATACGCAGTATTTT.